The rows below give T cell receptor beta chains drawn from one sample of a study of shared clonotypes between healthy human individuals. Sequencing was performed with immunoSEQ multiplex PCR; in TCRdb, only in-frame clones are kept and a portion is missing. The sample has millions of clones; 90% to 95% are singletons. The sequencing input was naive CD4+ T cells sorted from blood. The receptors were gathered from a man between 18 and 29 years old in good health. CDR3s include the opening cysteine and the closing phenylalanine or tryptophan. D genes are given only for firm matches. Where a row states a size, it is once, few, many or the class of an expanded clone; other rows omit it.

-	TRBJ2-5	-	TRBV18	12	TGTGCCAGCTCAACGTACCAAGAGACCCAGTACTTC	CASSTYQETQYF
TRBD1	TRBJ2-2	-	TRBV2	14	TGTGCCACCTGGACAGGGAGAAACACCGGGGAGCTGTTTTTT	CATWTGRNTGELFF
-	TRBJ2-4	-	TRBV30	14	TGTGCCTGGAGTAAGGGACCAGCCAAAAACATTCAGTACTTC	CAWSKGPAKNIQYF
-	TRBJ1-3	-	TRBV7-2	15	TGTGCCAGCAGCTTAAGCCTGAGCTCTGGAAACACCATATATTTT	CASSLSLSSGNTIYF
-	TRBJ1-4	-	TRBV27	15	TGTGCCAGCAGCCAGGGGACCGCCTGGAATGAAAAACTGTTTTTT	CASSQGTAWNEKLFF
TRBD1	TRBJ2-3	-	TRBV14	17	TGTGCCAGCAGCCCCGACTGGGTGGTTGAGGGACAGAATACGCAGTATTTT	CASSPDWVVEGQNTQYF
TRBD1	TRBJ1-1	-	TRBV5-4	16	TGTGCCAGCAGCCACCCCCGGGAGGGGGCAGGCCACGAAGCTTTCTTT	CASSHPREGAGHEAFF
-	TRBJ1-4	-	TRBV7-9	16	TGTGCCAGCAGCTTAAAGTCACAGCTTCCGAATGAAAAACTGTTTTTT	CASSLKSQLPNEKLFF
-	TRBJ1-2	-	TRBV5-1	14	TGCGCCAGCAGCTTGAGTGCGACAACCTATGGCTACACCTTC	CASSLSATTYGYTF
-	TRBJ1-4	few	TRBV29-1	9	TGCAGCGTGTCGGGAAAACTGTTTTTT	CSVSGKLFF
-	TRBJ1-3	-	TRBV7-8	13	TGTGCCAGCAGCTCAGGATTAGGTAACACCATATATTTT	CASSSGLGNTIYF
-	TRBJ2-2	-	TRBV6-5	14	TGTGCCAGCAGTTACTCGCAGGGAGCAGGGGAGCTGTTTTTT	CASSYSQGAGELFF
TRBD2	TRBJ2-7	-	TRBV7-8	14	TGTGCCAGCAGCGCGCGGGAGATCCCCAACGAGCAGTACTTC	CASSAREIPNEQYF
-	TRBJ2-1	-	TRBV11-3	12	TGTGCCAGCAGCTTAGCAGACAATGAGCAGTTCTTC	CASSLADNEQFF
TRBD1	TRBJ2-3	-	TRBV25-1	15	TGTGCCAGCAGTCCCGGGACAGGGGACACAGATACGCAGTATTTT	CASSPGTGDTDTQYF
TRBD2	TRBJ2-5	-	TRBV5-6	16	TGTGCCAGCAGCACCGGACTAGCTGGGGGACAAGAGACCCAGTACTTC	CASSTGLAGGQETQYF
TRBD1	TRBJ1-4	once	TRBV19	14	TGTGCCAGTAGAAACGGACAGGGGAATGAAAAACTGTTTTTT	CASRNGQGNEKLFF
TRBD2	TRBJ2-1	-	TRBV28	16	TGTGCCAGCAGTTCCGGGGGGGGCGTCTCCTACAATGAGCAGTTCTTC	CASSSGGGVSYNEQFF
-	TRBJ2-1	-	TRBV7-9	15	TGTGCCAGCAGCTTAGGAACTAGTCGCAAGGATGAGCAGTTCTTC	CASSLGTSRKDEQFF
-	TRBJ2-7	few	TRBV6-6	13	TGTGCCAGCAGTTACAGGCAGAACTACGAGCAGTACTTC	CASSYRQNYEQYF
TRBD1	TRBJ2-3	once	TRBV6-1	15	TGTGCCAGCAAGAAATGGACAGGAGTTTCAGATACGCAGTATTTT	CASKKWTGVSDTQYF
TRBD1	TRBJ1-1	-	TRBV18	12	TGTGCCAGCTCACCGCGACAGGGCGAGGCTTTCTTT	CASSPRQGEAFF
TRBD1	TRBJ1-1	-	TRBV18	17	TGTGCCAGCTCACCCGCCGGACAGGGGGCGCGTGGCACTGAAGCTTTCTTT	CASSPAGQGARGTEAFF
TRBD1	TRBJ2-7	-	TRBV19	16	TGTGCCAGTAGTTCCCTGCCGGGACAGAAGGACAACGAGCAGTACTTC	CASSSLPGQKDNEQYF
-	TRBJ1-2	-	TRBV4-3	13	TGCGCCAGCAGCCACCCGGGGGTTTATGGCTACACCTTC	CASSHPGVYGYTF
TRBD1	TRBJ2-1	-	TRBV10-3	16	TGTGCCATCAGTGGGCAGACAGGGGGGTCCTACAATGAGCAGTTCTTC	CAISGQTGGSYNEQFF
-	TRBJ1-1	-	TRBV5-1	14	TGCGCCAGCAGCGCGCGGCCGGCGAACACTGAAGCTTTCTTT	CASSARPANTEAFF
-	TRBJ2-5	once	TRBV29-1	13	TGCAGCGTTGAAGCGGGGGCCGGGGAGACCCAGTACTTC	CSVEAGAGETQYF
-	TRBJ2-3	once	TRBV5-1	14	TGCGCCAGCTGCCAGGACCTCAGCACAGATACGCAGTATTTT	CASCQDLSTDTQYF
TRBD2	TRBJ2-7	-	TRBV5-1	16	TGCGCCAGCAGCTTGGGCGGGACTAGCGATACCTACGAGCAGTACTTC	CASSLGGTSDTYEQYF
TRBD1	TRBJ2-3	-	TRBV7-9	19	TGTGCCAGCAGCTTAGTTTTAGGGGGCGCCTCTGCTAGCACAGATACGCAGTATTTT	CASSLVLGGASASTDTQYF
TRBD1	TRBJ2-5	-	TRBV5-4	15	TGTGCCAGCAGGGCAACGGGACAGGGGTCGGAGACCCAGTACTTC	CASRATGQGSETQYF
TRBD2	TRBJ2-6	-	TRBV11-2	19	TGTGCCAGCAGCCCCCGACTAGCGGGAGGAAGCTCTGGGGCCAACGTCCTGACTTTC	CASSPRLAGGSSGANVLTF
-	TRBJ2-3	-	TRBV11-3	13	TGTGCCAGCAGCCCCAGCGGCACAGATACGCAGTATTTT	CASSPSGTDTQYF
TRBD2	TRBJ2-7	-	TRBV27	15	TGTGCCAGCAGTCCCGCCCGGACTAGCGGGTACGAGCAGTACTTC	CASSPARTSGYEQYF
-	TRBJ1-3	-	TRBV11-3	13	TGTGCCAGCGCGACAAACTCTGGAAACACCATATATTTT	CASATNSGNTIYF
-	TRBJ2-7	-	TRBV20-1	11	TGCAGTGCGGGAACGGTAGGCGAGCAGTACTTC	CSAGTVGEQYF
-	TRBJ1-2	-	TRBV6-6	13	TGTGCCAGCAGTTACCCGGGACTCCTTAACTACACCTTC	CASSYPGLLNYTF
-	TRBJ2-2	-	TRBV5-1	15	TGCGCCAGCAGCTTAGACCCCGCGAACACCGGGGAGCTGTTTTTT	CASSLDPANTGELFF
TRBD1	TRBJ1-1	once	TRBV27	14	TGTGCCAGCTCCCCCCGAGACAGGGGTCCTGAAGCTTTCTTT	CASSPRDRGPEAFF
-	TRBJ1-2	-	TRBV11-2	13	TGTGCCAGCAGCCCGGACCCCACCTATGGCTACACCTTC	CASSPDPTYGYTF
-	TRBJ1-5	-	TRBV2	16	TGTGCCAGCAGTGAAGAGGCTCTGACTTCGGGTCAGCCCCAGCATTTT	CASSEEALTSGQPQHF
-	TRBJ2-2	-	TRBV7-9	14	TGTGCCAGCAGCTTTGGGGGGAACACCGGGGAGCTGTTTTTT	CASSFGGNTGELFF
-	TRBJ2-7	-	TRBV18	11	TGTGCCAGCTCCCGACAGGACGAGCAGTACTTC	CASSRQDEQYF
TRBD1	TRBJ1-5	once	TRBV7-8	16	TGTGCCAGCAGCCCTCGATTCGACAGGGGTGGACAGCCCCAGCATTTT	CASSPRFDRGGQPQHF
TRBD2	TRBJ2-2	-	TRBV2	13	TGTGCCAGTAGCGGGAGGGAGGCCGGGGAGCTGTTTTTT	CASSGREAGELFF
-	TRBJ2-2	-	TRBV6-6	16	TGTGCCAGCAGTTCCAGGGTCCCAACGAACACCGGGGAGCTGTTTTTT	CASSSRVPTNTGELFF
-	TRBJ2-1	-	TRBV9	15	TGTGCCAGCAGCCGCCGGGAAATCTCCTACAATGAGCAGTTCTTC	CASSRREISYNEQFF
-	TRBJ2-4	few	TRBV11-2	11	TGTGCCAGCAGCTTAGGAAACATTCAGTACTTC	CASSLGNIQYF
-	TRBJ2-5	once	TRBV5-1	14	TGCGCCAGCAGCTTTGGGGGGCCCCAAGAGACCCAGTACTTC	CASSFGGPQETQYF
-	TRBJ1-3	once	TRBV10-3	13	TGTGCCATCGAGGGCAACTCTGGAAACACCATATATTTT	CAIEGNSGNTIYF
TRBD2	TRBJ2-3	-	TRBV9	15	TGTGCCAGCAATAGCGGGAGGGCCGGGACAGATACGCAGTATTTT	CASNSGRAGTDTQYF
-	TRBJ1-5	-	TRBV2	13	TGTGCCAGTGGGACACAGGGCAATCAGCCCCAGCATTTT	CASGTQGNQPQHF
TRBD1	TRBJ2-1	-	TRBV7-2	15	TGTGCCAGCAGCCCCCGGACAGGGATCGTCAATGAGCAGTTCTTC	CASSPRTGIVNEQFF
-	TRBJ2-7	-	TRBV28	14	TGTGCCAGCCGCGGAACCCCAGGCCCGTACGAGCAGTACTTC	CASRGTPGPYEQYF
-	TRBJ1-6	-	TRBV5-1	15	TGCGCCAGCAGCTTGGATGGGGGACCTAATTCACCCCTCCACTTT	CASSLDGGPNSPLHF
-	TRBJ2-2	-	TRBV12-5	17	TGTGCTAGTGGTTTGGTAATAGCTGCCCCAGGCACCGGGGAGCTGTTTTTT	CASGLVIAAPGTGELFF
TRBD1	TRBJ2-7	-	TRBV10-3	14	TGTGCCATCAGTCTGGGACAGGTATCCTACGAGCAGTACTTC	CAISLGQVSYEQYF